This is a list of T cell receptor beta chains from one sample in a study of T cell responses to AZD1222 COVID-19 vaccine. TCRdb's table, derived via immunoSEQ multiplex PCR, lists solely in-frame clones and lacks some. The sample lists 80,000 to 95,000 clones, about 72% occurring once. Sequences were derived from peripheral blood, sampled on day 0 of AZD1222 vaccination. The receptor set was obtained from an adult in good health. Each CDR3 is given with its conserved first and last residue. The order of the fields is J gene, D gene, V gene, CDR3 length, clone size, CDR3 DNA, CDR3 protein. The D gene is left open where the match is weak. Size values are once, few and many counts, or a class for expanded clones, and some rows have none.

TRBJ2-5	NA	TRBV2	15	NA	TGTGCCAGCTTGATGGGCGGGGGCGCGGGAGAGACCCAGTACTTC	CASLMGGGAGETQYF
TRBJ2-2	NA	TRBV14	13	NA	TGTGCCAGCAGCCAAGAATTGACCGGGGAGCTGTTTTTT	CASSQELTGELFF
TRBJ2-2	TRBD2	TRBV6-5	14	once	TGTGCCAGCAGATCGGGACTAGCGGTCGGGGAGCTGTTTTTT	CASRSGLAVGELFF
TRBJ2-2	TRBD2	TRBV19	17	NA	TGTGCCAGTAGTCCTAGGTTGGGGCGGGAGGGCCCCGGGGAGCTGTTTTTT	CASSPRLGREGPGELFF
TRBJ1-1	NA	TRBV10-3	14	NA	TGTGCCATCAGTGAGTCGGGAGGAGGGACTGAAGCTTTCTTT	CAISESGGGTEAFF
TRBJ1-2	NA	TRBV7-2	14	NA	TGTGCCAGCAGCGGCCTCGGACGGAGCTATGGCTACACCTTC	CASSGLGRSYGYTF
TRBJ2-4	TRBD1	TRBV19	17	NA	TGTGCCAGTAGTATTGGGGGACAGGGAGGTTTTGGAAACATTCAGTACTTC	CASSIGGQGGFGNIQYF
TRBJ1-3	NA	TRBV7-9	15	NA	TGTGCCAGCAGCTTAGGGGGGGCCTCTGGAAACACCATATATTTT	CASSLGGASGNTIYF
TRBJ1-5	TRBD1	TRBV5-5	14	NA	TGTGCCAGCAGCCTAGGACAGGGAGGCCAGCCCCAGCATTTT	CASSLGQGGQPQHF
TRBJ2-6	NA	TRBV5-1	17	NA	TGCGCCAGCAGCTCAGACCATTCGAGCTCTGGGGCCAACGTCCTGACTTTC	CASSSDHSSSGANVLTF
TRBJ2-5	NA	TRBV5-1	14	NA	TGCGCCAGCAGCTTGAAAAGCAGCCAAGAGACCCAGTACTTC	CASSLKSSQETQYF
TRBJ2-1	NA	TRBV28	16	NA	TGTGCCAGCAGTTTACAGTTGGTTTGGGCCGGGGTAGTTCTATTCTTC	CASSLQLVWAGVVLFF
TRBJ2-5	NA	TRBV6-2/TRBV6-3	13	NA	TGTGCCAGCAGTCAGGGAGGAGCGAAGACCCAGTACTTC	CASSQGGAKTQYF
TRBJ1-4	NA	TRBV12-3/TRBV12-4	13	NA	TGTGCCAGCAGTTCGGGGTTCCATGAAAAACTGTTTTTT	CASSSGFHEKLFF
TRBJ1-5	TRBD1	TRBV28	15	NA	TGTGCCAGCAGTTTAGGACAGGGCTTCCGTCAGCCCCAGCATTTT	CASSLGQGFRQPQHF
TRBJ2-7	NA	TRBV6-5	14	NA	TGTGCCAGCAGTTACTCCAAGGGGCACTACGAGCAGTACTTC	CASSYSKGHYEQYF
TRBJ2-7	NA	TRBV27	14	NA	TGTGCCAGCAGTCTCCAGAGCGGTCCCTACGAGCAGTACTTC	CASSLQSGPYEQYF
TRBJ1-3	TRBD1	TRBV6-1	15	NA	TGTGCCAGCAGTGAAAAACAGGGGCGAGGAAACACCATATATTTT	CASSEKQGRGNTIYF
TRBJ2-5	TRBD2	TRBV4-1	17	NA	TGCGCCAGCAGCCAAGTAGGTAGCGGGAGGGTTGGAGAGACCCAGTACTTC	CASSQVGSGRVGETQYF
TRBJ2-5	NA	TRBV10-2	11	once	TGCGCCAGCAGCCTTGGGGGACCGCTGTACTTC	CASSLGGPLYF
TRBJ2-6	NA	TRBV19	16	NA	TGTGCCAGTAGTGCCTCCGGGTACTCTGGGGCCAACGTCCTGACTTTC	CASSASGYSGANVLTF
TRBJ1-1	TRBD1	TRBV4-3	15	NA	TGCGCCAGCAGCCAAGAGGCGACAGGGGGAACTGAAGCTTTCTTT	CASSQEATGGTEAFF
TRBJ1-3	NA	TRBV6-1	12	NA	TGTGCCAGCAGTGAAGCAACAAACACCATATATTTT	CASSEATNTIYF
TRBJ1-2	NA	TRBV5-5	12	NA	TGTGCCAGCAGTTCGGGGGGCTATGGCTACACCTTC	CASSSGGYGYTF
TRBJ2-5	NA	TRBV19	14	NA	TGTGCCAGTAGTATTAATCCTCACAGAGAGACCCAGTACTTC	CASSINPHRETQYF
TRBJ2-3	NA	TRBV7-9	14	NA	TGTGCCAGCAGCTACCGGTCGGGGGCAGATACGCAGTATTTT	CASSYRSGADTQYF
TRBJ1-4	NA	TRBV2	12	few	TGTGCTTCATCGGGGGGGGTTGAAAAACTGTTTTTT	CASSGGVEKLFF
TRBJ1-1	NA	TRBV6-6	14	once	TGTGCCAGCAGTTACCCAGGAGAAGGGACTGAAGCTTTCTTT	CASSYPGEGTEAFF
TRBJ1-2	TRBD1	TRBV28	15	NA	TGTGCCAGCAGTTTCCGGGACAGGAGACTTTATGGCTACACCTTC	CASSFRDRRLYGYTF
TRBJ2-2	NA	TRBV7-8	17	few	TGTGCCAGCAGCCCAAGGGGTAGGACCTCGGGCACCGGGGAGCTGTTTTTT	CASSPRGRTSGTGELFF
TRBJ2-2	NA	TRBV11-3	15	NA	TGTGCCAGCAGCTTCAGGGGGGCCAACACCGGGGAGCTGTTTTTT	CASSFRGANTGELFF
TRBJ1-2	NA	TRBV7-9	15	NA	TGTGCCAGCAGCTTACCGGGACACCCTAACTATGGCTACACCTTC	CASSLPGHPNYGYTF
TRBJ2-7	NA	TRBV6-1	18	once	TGTGCCAGCATTGACAGGGGGGACACTAGCGGGAAGATCTACGAGCAGTACTTC	CASIDRGDTSGKIYEQYF
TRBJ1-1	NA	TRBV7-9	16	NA	TGTGCCAGCAGCCCATCGTCTCGGAGGATGAACACTGAAGCTTTCTTT	CASSPSSRRMNTEAFF
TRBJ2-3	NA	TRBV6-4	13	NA	TGTGCCAGCAGTGGTGGTTTAGGAGATACGCAGTATTTT	CASSGGLGDTQYF
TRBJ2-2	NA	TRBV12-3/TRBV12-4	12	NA	TGTGCCAGCATCACCCCCCCCGGGGAGCTGTTTTTT	CASITPPGELFF
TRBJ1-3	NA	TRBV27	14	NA	TGTGCCAGCAGCATCAACAGGGATGGAAACACCATATATTTT	CASSINRDGNTIYF
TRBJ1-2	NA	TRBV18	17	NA	TGTGCCAGCTCACCACGGATGCTGGGGGGGCCTAACTATGGCTACACCTTC	CASSPRMLGGPNYGYTF
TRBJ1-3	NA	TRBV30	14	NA	TGTGCCTGGAGTAGGACCGGGACGAGAGGCACCATATATTTT	CAWSRTGTRGTIYF
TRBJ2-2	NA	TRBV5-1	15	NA	TGCGCCAGCAGCTTGGCGACAGGCAGAACCGGGGAGCTGTTTTTT	CASSLATGRTGELFF
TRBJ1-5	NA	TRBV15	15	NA	TGTGCCACCAGCAGAGGCGGACGGAGCGATCAGCCCCAGCATTTT	CATSRGGRSDQPQHF
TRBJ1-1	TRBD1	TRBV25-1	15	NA	TGTGCCAGCAGACAACTCACAGGGGGGGACACTGAAGCTTTCTTT	CASRQLTGGDTEAFF